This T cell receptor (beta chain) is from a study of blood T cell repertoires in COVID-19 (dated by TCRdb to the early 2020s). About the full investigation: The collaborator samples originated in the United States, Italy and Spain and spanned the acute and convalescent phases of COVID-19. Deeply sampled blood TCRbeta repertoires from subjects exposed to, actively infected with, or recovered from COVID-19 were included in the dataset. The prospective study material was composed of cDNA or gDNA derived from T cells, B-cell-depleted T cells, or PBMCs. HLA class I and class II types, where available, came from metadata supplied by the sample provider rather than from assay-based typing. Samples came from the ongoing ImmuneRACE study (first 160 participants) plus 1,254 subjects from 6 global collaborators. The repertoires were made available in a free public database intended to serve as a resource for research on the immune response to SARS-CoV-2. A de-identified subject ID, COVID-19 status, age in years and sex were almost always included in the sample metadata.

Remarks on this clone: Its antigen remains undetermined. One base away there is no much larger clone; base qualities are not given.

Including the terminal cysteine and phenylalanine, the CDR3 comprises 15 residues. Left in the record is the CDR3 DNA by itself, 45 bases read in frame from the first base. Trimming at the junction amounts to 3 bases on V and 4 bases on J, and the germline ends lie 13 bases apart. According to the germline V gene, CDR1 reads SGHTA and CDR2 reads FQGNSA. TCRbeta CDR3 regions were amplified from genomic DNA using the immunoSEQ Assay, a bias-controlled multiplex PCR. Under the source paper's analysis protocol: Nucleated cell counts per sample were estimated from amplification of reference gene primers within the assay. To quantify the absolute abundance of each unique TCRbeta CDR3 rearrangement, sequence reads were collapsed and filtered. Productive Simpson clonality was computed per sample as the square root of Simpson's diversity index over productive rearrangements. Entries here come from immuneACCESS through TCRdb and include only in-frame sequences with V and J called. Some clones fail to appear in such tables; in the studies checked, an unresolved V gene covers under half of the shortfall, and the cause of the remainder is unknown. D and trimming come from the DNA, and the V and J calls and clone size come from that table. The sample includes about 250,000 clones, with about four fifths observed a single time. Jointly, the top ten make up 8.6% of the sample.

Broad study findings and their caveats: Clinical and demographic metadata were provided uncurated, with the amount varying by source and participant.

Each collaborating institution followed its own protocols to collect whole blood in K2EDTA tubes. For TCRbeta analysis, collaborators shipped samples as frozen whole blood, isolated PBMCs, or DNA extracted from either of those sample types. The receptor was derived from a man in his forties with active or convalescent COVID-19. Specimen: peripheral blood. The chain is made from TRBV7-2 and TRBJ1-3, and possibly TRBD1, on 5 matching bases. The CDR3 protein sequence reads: CASSFNRNLGNTIYF. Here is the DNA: TGTGCCAGCAGCTTCAACAGGAACCTCGGAAACACCATATATTTT. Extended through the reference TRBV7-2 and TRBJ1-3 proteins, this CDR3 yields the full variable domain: GAGVSQSPSNKVTEKGKDVELRCDPISGHTALYWYRQSLGQGLEFLIYFQGNSAPDKSGLPSDRFSAERTGGSVSTLTIQRTQQEDSAVYLCASSFNRNLGNTIYFGEGSWLTVV.